This TCR beta chain was profiled in a study of T cells in Graves' hyperthyroidism and ophthalmopathy. Graves' hyperthyroidism without ophthalmopathy progression within 18 months was termed stable. Authors of the study amplified TCR beta CDR3 regions from RNA transcripts. Primed by the HTBI set, a first-round RT-PCR was run on the TCR CDR3. TCRdb passed the multiplex PCR reads through MiXCR, listing each CDR3 protein once. The table lists more than 650,000 distinct CDR3 sequences, 12% to 15% of them singletons. Germline-derived CDR1 and CDR2 are SNHLY and FYNNEI. V lost 7 bases and J lost 5; bases outside the gene matches: 11. CDR3 length equals 15 residues. Study-wide findings and caveats: Ophthalmopathy and stable hyperthyroidism were separated by a 13 V-J model. Progression to ophthalmopathy was predicted a median of approximately 6.4 months early.

This clonotype was detected ten times or more. Antigen specificity is unknown. The chain links TRBV2 to TRBJ2-5; TRBD2 matches 9 bases. The clonotype originates from a woman aged 18-29 years with Graves' hyperthyroidism. Sample: blood. The CDR3 protein is CASTRLAGAGETQYF. For the CDR3, the DNA is TGTGCCAGCACGCGGTTAGCGGGAGCTGGTGAGACCCAGTACTTC.